This TCR beta chain was captured by sequencing in a study of glioma-infiltrating T cells. With 5 bases removed from V and 1 base from J, the gap between germline ends came to 15 bases. This CDR3 is 15 amino acids long. Germline-derived CDR1 and CDR2 are SGHTA and FQGNSA. TCR alpha and beta CDR3 regions were amplified from RNA using iRepertoire nested multiplex PCR. TCRdb called the multiplex PCR reads again in MiXCR, with one record for every CDR3 protein. The top ten hold 44% of the sample, which has more than 100,000 distinct CDR3 sequences, less than 30% seen once. The sample taken for sequencing was glioma tissue, nonneoplastic brain tissue, or PBMCs (not recorded which). The TCR sequence derives from a human donor with low-grade glioma or glioblastoma, undergoing nonglioma brain surgery, or in good health (not recorded which). This chain connects TRBV7-2 to TRBJ2-7, with D tentatively TRBD1 (6 bases). The CDR3 DNA is TGTGCCAGCAGCCCCGTCGGACAGACTTCCTACGAGCAGTACTTC. Protein: CASSPVGQTSYEQYF.